A single T cell receptor (beta chain) is shown here with its context. Its antigen remains unknown. The data originate from a study of CD8+CD57+ T cells in acquired aplastic anemia. Overall study: Sorted CD4+ and CD8+ cells gave an average of around 3 ug of DNA. Study-wide results and limits: Common to patients and controls were twenty-nine CD8+ CDR3 sequences. The study found no significant CD8+ Simpson's diversity difference between patients and controls.

According to the study, genomic DNA was the template for TCR beta VDJ and CDR3 profiling. TCRdb redid the calling of the reads with MiXCR, one entry per CDR3 protein. This table holds roughly 250,000 distinct CDR3 sequences, more than 45% found once. Patients selected for sequencing had displayed CD8+CD57+ cell expansion by flow cytometry. Therapy had not been given to patients before blood sampling. The V end lost 5 bases, the J end lost 2 bases, and 13 bases lay between the germline ends. Germline V gene data show CDR1 as MNHEY and CDR2 as SMNVEV (reference sequence). This CDR3 region has 14 residues.

The origin of this receptor is a human donor with aplastic anemia. The specimen was sorted CD4+, CD8+, or CD8+CD57+ T cells (not recorded which) from PBMCs. This chain links TRBV27 with TRBJ2-7; D is possibly TRBD1 or TRBD2 (6 bases each). CDR3 residues: CASSTGDTPYEQYF. For the CDR3, the DNA is TGTGCCAGCAGTACGGGGGACACCCCCTACGAGCAGTACTTC.